This TCR beta chain was sequenced during a study of glioma-infiltrating T cells. General study findings and limits: Only very few CDR3 sequences appeared in both tissue and blood.

Using RNA template, CDR3s of TCR alpha and beta were amplified with iRepertoire arm-PCR. Input was roughly 95-400 ng of tissue mRNA or PBMC total RNA. TCRdb used MiXCR to reprocess the multiplex PCR reads, holding one entry per CDR3 protein. The sample holds roughly 190,000 distinct CDR3 sequences; 32% are singletons and the top ten take roughly a fifth. This clonotype was seen repeatedly, ten times or more. Antigen unknown. J gave up 8 bases and V 1 base, and 9 bases lay outside the gene matches. Germline loops: CDR1 MNHEY, CDR2 SMNVEV (reference sequence). This CDR3 has 17 amino acids. The chain uses TRBV27 and TRBJ2-2; 11 bases align to TRBD2. Sequencing was performed on glioma tissue, nonneoplastic brain tissue, or PBMCs (not recorded which). This clonotype originated in a human donor with low-grade glioma or glioblastoma, undergoing nonglioma brain surgery, or in good health (not recorded which). The CDR3 nucleotides are TGTGCCAGCAGTTTATGGGCTAGCGGGAGGCTTGCAGGGGAGCTGTTTTTT. It encodes CASSLWASGRLAGELFF.